This TCR beta chain originates from a study of blood T cell repertoires in COVID-19. Overall study: Sites across the United States, Italy and Spain contributed samples from acute and convalescent COVID-19. PBMCs, B-cell-depleted T cells, or T cells were the source of the cDNA or gDNA that made up the material.

Original methodology: Amplified reference gene primers provided the basis for estimating nucleated cell counts. The data were produced by immunoSEQ multiplex PCR, yet TCRdb's version contains in-frame clones alone and is incomplete. That table furnishes V, J and clone size, whereas the DNA furnished D and trimming. Among more than 150,000 clones listed, roughly 94% were seen once. The Seattle patients, enrolled during active infection, were followed longitudinally. Germline V lookup: CDR1 SGHVS, CDR2 FNYEAQ. V dropped 4 bases and J dropped 4; count of bases not matched to a gene: 5. The CDR3 covers 15 residues.

The sequenced material came from peripheral blood. The chain carries TRBV7-6 and TRBJ1-4; TRBD1 matches 8 bases. The source is a man aged 25 to 40 with COVID-19, enrolled during active disease. The CDR3 bases are TGTGCCAGCAGCTACGGACAGGGCATTAATGAAAAACTGTTTTTT. Translating it yields CASSYGQGINEKLFF.